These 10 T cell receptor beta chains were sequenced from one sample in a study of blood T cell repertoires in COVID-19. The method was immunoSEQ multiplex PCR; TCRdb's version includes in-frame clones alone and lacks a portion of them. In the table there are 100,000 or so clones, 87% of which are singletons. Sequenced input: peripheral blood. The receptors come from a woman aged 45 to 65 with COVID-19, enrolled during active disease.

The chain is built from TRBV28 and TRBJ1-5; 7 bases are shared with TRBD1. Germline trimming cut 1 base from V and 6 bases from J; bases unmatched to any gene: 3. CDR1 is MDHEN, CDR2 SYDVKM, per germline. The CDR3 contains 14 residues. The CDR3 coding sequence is TGTGCCAGCAGTTTATCAGGGGGAGGTCAGCCCCAGCATTTT. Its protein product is CASSLSGGGQPQHF.

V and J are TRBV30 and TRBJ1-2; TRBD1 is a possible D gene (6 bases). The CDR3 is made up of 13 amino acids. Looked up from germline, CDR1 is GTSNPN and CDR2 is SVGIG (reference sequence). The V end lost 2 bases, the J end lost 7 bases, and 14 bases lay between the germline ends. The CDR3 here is CAWSWTVPSGYTF. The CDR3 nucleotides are TGTGCCTGGAGTTGGACAGTTCCCTCTGGCTACACCTTC.

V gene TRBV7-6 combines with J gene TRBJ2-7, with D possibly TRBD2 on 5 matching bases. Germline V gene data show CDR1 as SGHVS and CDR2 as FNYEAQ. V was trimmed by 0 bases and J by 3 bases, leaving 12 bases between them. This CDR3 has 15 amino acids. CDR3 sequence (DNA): TGTGCCAGCAGCTTAGCGCTTTCAGGACTCTACGAGCAGTACTTC. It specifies CASSLALSGLYEQYF.

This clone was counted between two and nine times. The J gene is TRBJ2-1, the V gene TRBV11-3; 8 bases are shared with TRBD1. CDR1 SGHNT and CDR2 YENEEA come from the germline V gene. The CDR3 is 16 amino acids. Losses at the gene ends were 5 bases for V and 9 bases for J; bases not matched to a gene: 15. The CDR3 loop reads CASSPYLTGVGGEQFF. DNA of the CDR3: TGTGCCAGCAGCCCCTATTTGACAGGGGTTGGTGGTGAGCAGTTCTTC.

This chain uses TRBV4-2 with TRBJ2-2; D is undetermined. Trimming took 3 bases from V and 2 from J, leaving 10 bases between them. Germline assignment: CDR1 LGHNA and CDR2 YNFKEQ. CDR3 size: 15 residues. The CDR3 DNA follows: TGTGCCAGCAGCCAGATACATCCTAACACCGGGGAGCTGTTTTTT. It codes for CASSQIHPNTGELFF.

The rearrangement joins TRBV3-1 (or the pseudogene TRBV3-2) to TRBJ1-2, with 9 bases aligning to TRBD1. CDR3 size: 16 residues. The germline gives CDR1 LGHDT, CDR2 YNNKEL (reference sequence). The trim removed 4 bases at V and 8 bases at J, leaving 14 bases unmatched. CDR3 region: CASSPIPGQGSRGYTF. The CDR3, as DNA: TGTGCCAGCAGCCCAATACCGGGACAGGGATCCCGAGGCTACACCTTC.

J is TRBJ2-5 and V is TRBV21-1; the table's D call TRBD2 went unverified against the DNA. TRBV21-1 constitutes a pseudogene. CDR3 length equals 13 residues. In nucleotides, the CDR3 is TGTGCCAGCAGCAAAGTGGGAGGAGAGACCCAGTACTTC. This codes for CASSKVGGETQYF.

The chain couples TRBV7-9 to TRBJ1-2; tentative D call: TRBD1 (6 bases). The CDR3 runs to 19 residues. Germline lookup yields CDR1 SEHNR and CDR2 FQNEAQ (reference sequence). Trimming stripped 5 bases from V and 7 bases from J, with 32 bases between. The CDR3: CASSNHQMGGPPGVIGYTF. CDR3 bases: TGTGCCAGCAGCAACCACCAAATGGGGGGGCCCCCTGGAGTGATTGGCTACACCTTC. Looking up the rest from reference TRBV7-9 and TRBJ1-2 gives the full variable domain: DTGVSQNPRHKITKRGQNVTFRCDPISEHNRLYWYRQTLGQGPEFLTYFQNEAQLEKSRLLSDRFSAERPKGSFSTLEIQRTEQGDSAMYLCASSNHQMGGPPGVIGYTFGSGTRLTVV.

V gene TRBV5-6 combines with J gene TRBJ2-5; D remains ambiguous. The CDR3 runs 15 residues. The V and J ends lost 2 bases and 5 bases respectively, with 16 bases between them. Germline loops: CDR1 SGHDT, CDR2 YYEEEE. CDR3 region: CASSLWASQAETQYF. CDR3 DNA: TGTGCCAGCAGCTTATGGGCGAGCCAAGCTGAGACCCAGTACTTC.

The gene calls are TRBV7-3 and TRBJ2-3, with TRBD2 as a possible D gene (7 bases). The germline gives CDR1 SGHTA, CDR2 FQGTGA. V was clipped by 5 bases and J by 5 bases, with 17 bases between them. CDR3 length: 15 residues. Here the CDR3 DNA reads TGTGCCAGCAGCATAGGGGGGGCGGTTGGAGATACGCAGTATTTT. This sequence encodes CASSIGGAVGDTQYF.